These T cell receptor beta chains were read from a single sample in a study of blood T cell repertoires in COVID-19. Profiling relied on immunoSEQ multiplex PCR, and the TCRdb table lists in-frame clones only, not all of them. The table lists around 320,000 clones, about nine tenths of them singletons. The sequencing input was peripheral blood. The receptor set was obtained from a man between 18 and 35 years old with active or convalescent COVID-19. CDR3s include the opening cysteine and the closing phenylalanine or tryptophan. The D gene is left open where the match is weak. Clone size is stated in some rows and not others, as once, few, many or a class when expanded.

CDR3: CASSDSSGQTDTQYF
DNA: TGTGCCAGCAGTGACTCAAGCGGCCAAACAGATACGCAGTATTTT
D: NA
V: TRBV6-4
size: NA
J: TRBJ2-3

CDR3: CASSFGLNTEAFF
DNA: TGTGCCAGCAGTTTCGGTTTGAACACTGAAGCTTTCTTT
D: NA
V: TRBV12-3/TRBV12-4
size: few
J: TRBJ1-1

CDR3: CASSFIGTGYHEQYF
DNA: TGTGCCAGCAGCTTCATCGGGACAGGTTACCACGAGCAGTACTTC
D: TRBD1
V: TRBV7-2
size: NA
J: TRBJ2-7

CDR3: CASRQITNTGELFF
DNA: TGTGCCAGCAGACAGATAACGAACACCGGGGAGCTGTTTTTT
D: NA
V: TRBV2
size: NA
J: TRBJ2-2

CDR3: CASSQDIGGLGFQETQYF
DNA: TGTGCCAGCAGCCAAGATATCGGTGGACTAGGGTTTCAAGAGACCCAGTACTTC
D: TRBD2
V: TRBV3-1/TRBV3-2
size: NA
J: TRBJ2-5

CDR3: CASSVGSSYVTDTQYF
DNA: TGTGCCAGCAGCGTAGGATCTAGCTATGTCACAGATACGCAGTATTTT
D: NA
V: TRBV9
size: NA
J: TRBJ2-3

CDR3: CASSQVLAEQETQYF
DNA: TGCGCCAGCAGCCAAGTACTAGCGGAACAAGAGACCCAGTACTTC
D: TRBD2
V: TRBV4-1
size: once
J: TRBJ2-5

CDR3: CASSASTGGSEKLFF
DNA: TGTGCCAGCAGCGCATCGACAGGTGGTAGTGAAAAACTGTTTTTT
D: NA
V: TRBV9
size: NA
J: TRBJ1-4

CDR3: CSVDQLEGETQETQYF
DNA: TGCAGCGTTGATCAACTGGAGGGAGAGACGCAAGAGACCCAGTACTTC
D: NA
V: TRBV29-1
size: NA
J: TRBJ2-5

CDR3: CSGGGGMNTEAFF
DNA: TGCAGCGGAGGGGGCGGAATGAACACTGAAGCTTTCTTT
D: TRBD1
V: TRBV29-1
size: NA
J: TRBJ1-1

CDR3: CSVGGDPYGYTF
DNA: TGCAGCGTGGGAGGGGACCCCTATGGCTACACCTTC
D: NA
V: TRBV29-1
size: NA
J: TRBJ1-2

CDR3: CASRLGTAPGGNYGYTF
DNA: TGTGCAAGTCGCTTAGGGACTGCACCAGGGGGAAACTATGGCTACACCTTC
D: NA
V: TRBV12-2
size: NA
J: TRBJ1-2

CDR3: CATSRGRTGGAGANVLTF
DNA: TGTGCCACCAGCAGAGGGCGGACAGGGGGCGCTGGGGCCAACGTCCTGACTTTC
D: TRBD1
V: TRBV15
size: NA
J: TRBJ2-6

CDR3: CASSPNRGGQPQHF
DNA: TGTGCCAGCAGTCCAAACAGGGGGGGTCAGCCCCAGCATTTT
D: TRBD1
V: TRBV2
size: NA
J: TRBJ1-5

CDR3: CASSLHLGGDYGYTF
DNA: TGTGCCAGCAGCTTACATTTGGGAGGGGACTATGGCTACACCTTC
D: NA
V: TRBV7-2
size: NA
J: TRBJ1-2

CDR3: CASSQRGTADGYTF
DNA: TGTGCCAGCAGCCAGAGGGGGACGGCCGATGGCTACACCTTC
D: NA
V: TRBV3-1/TRBV3-2
size: NA
J: TRBJ1-2

CDR3: CASSASGDLGELFF
DNA: TGTGCCAGCAGCGCTTCGGGGGACTTGGGGGAGCTGTTTTTT
D: NA
V: TRBV9
size: NA
J: TRBJ2-2

CDR3: CASSPGTSGRADQETQYF
DNA: TGCGCCAGCAGCCCCGGGACTAGCGGGAGGGCCGATCAAGAGACCCAGTACTTC
D: TRBD2
V: TRBV5-1
size: NA
J: TRBJ2-5

CDR3: CASSARSGGPTDTQYF
DNA: TGTGCCAGCAGCGCTAGAAGCGGGGGGCCAACAGATACGCAGTATTTT
D: TRBD2
V: TRBV9
size: NA
J: TRBJ2-3